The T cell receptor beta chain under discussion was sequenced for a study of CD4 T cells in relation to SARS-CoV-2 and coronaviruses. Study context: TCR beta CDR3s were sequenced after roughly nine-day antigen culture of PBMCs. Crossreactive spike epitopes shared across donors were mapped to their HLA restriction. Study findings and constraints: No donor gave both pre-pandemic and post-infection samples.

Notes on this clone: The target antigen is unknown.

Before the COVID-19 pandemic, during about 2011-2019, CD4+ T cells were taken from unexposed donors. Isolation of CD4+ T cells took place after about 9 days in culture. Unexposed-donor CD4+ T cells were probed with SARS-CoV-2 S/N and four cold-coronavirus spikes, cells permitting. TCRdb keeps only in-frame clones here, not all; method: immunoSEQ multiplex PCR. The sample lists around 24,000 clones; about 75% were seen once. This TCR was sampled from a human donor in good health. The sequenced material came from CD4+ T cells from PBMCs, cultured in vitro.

CDR3 region: CASSPMNLAQATDTQYF. The DNA of the CDR3 is TGTGCCAGCTCACCAATGAATTTAGCACAAGCCACAGATACGCAGTATTTT. This chain connects TRBV18 to TRBJ2-3; D gene ambiguous. Germline values: CDR1 KGHSH, CDR2 LQKENI. This CDR3 is 17 amino acids long. Trimming removed 2 bases at V and 2 bases at J, with 17 bases between. Combining the CDR3 with reference TRBV18 and TRBJ2-3 gives the whole variable domain NAGVMQNPRHLVRRRGQEARLRCSPMKGHSHVYWYRQLPEEGLKFMVYLQKENIIDESGMPKERFSAEFPKEGPSILRIQQVVRGDSAAYFCASSPMNLAQATDTQYFGPGTRLTVL.